The T cell receptor (beta chain) described here comes from a study of blood T cell repertoires in COVID-19. In the study overall: COVID-19 samples collected from the United States, Italy and Spain covered acute and convalescent phases. In each case, the material was cDNA or gDNA derived from T cells, B-cell-depleted T cells, or PBMCs.

Germline CDR1 SGHRS, CDR2 YFSETQ. The CDR3 has 16 residues. The V end lost 3 bases, the J end lost 2 bases, and 14 bases lay between the germline ends. Authors' methods: From reference gene primer amplification, estimates of nucleated cell counts were derived. Assay: immunoSEQ multiplex PCR; the TCRdb copy retains only in-frame clones and omits some. V and J calls and clone size are given by that table; D and trimming were obtained from the DNA. Of about 150,000 clones in the sample, 88% were seen once. The source is a woman between 65 and 79 years old with acute or convalescent COVID-19. Sequenced material: peripheral blood. This chain joins TRBV5-1 and TRBJ1-4; D may be TRBD1 (6 bases). Here the CDR3 reads CASSSGDGGTNEKLFF. CDR3 bases: TGCGCCAGCAGCTCAGGGGACGGGGGGACTAATGAAAAACTGTTTTTT.